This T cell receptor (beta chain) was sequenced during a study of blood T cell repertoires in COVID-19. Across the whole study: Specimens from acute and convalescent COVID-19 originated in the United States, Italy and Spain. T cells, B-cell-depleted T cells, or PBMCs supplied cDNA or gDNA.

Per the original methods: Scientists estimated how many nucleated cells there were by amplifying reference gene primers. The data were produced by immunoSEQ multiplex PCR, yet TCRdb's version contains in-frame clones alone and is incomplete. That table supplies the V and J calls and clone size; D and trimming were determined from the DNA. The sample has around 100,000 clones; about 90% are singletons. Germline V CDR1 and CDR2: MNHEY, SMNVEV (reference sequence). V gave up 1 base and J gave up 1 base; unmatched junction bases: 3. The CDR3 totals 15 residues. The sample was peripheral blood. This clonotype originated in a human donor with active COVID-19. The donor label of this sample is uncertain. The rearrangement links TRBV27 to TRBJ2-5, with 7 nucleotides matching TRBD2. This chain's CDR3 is CASSLYGGIQETQYF. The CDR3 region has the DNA TGTGCCAGCAGTTTATACGGGGGGATCCAAGAGACCCAGTACTTC.